The 15 T cell receptor beta chains below come from one sample, sequenced in a study of molecular identifiers for immune sequencing clone quantification. One entry per CDR3 protein results from TCRdb running MiXCR on the PCR reads. The sample has around 460,000 distinct CDR3 sequences; around 25% are singletons. The sample was naive CD8+ T cells from blood, with Jurkat cell RNA spiked in. Subset of the sample: FACS-sorted CD8+CD4-CCR7+CD45RA+ naive T cells. The receptor set was obtained from a human donor in good health. Some libraries in this study had Jurkat cell RNA spiked in.

Concerning this clonotype itself: The junction shows a germline mismatch at one end, possibly a read error. The chain is built from TRBV3-1 and TRBJ2-6; D possibly corresponds to TRBD1 (7 bases). The CDR3 contains 13 residues. Germline CDR1 LGHDT, CDR2 YNNKEL (reference sequence). CDR3 sequence (DNA): TGTGCCAGCCACAGGGGCGGGGCCAACGTCCTGGCTTTC. Translating it yields CASHRGGANVLAF.

This clonotype was detected many times. This rearrangement joins TRBV11-3 to TRBJ2-2; no reliable D call. Germline V gene data show CDR1 as SGHNT and CDR2 as YENEEA. Between the trimmed V and J ends, which lost 0 bases and 4 bases, there was a span of 3 bases. The length of the CDR3 is 13 residues. The CDR3 sequence: CASSLDPTGELFF. The CDR3 bases are TGTGCCAGCAGCTTAGACCCCACCGGGGAGCTGTTTTTT.

This clonotype was found many times. The CDR3 DNA sequence: TGTGCCAGCACCAGACTAGTCTTTCCAGATACGCAGTATTTT. Translation: CASTRLVFPDTQYF. V usage is TRBV6-2 or TRBV6-3 and J usage is TRBJ2-3; D is perhaps TRBD2 (6 bases). Germline loops: CDR1 MNHEY, CDR2 SVGEGT. V dropped 7 bases and J dropped 4 bases, with 15 bases sitting between them. The CDR3 extends over 14 amino acids.

This clonotype was seen repeatedly, ten times or more. The chain carries TRBV7-2 and TRBJ1-1; the D is unclear. This CDR3 has 14 residues. Per germline, CDR1 SGHTA and CDR2 FQGNSA. The germline V and J ends were trimmed by 2 bases and 0 bases, with 7 bases remaining between them. The CDR3 sequence is CASSLRNMNTEAFF. The CDR3, as DNA: TGTGCCAGCAGCTTACGGAACATGAACACTGAAGCTTTCTTT.

The gene calls are TRBV7-9 and TRBJ2-1; D is unclear. Trimming took 2 bases from V and 2 from J, leaving 10 bases between them. The CDR3 loop spans 15 amino acids. CDR1 is SEHNR, CDR2 FQNEAQ, per germline (reference sequence). CDR3 sequence (DNA): TGTGCCAGCAGCTTAAACTCAAATCCCTACAATGAGCAGTTCTTC. Protein: CASSLNSNPYNEQFF.

A note on this clonotype: This may arise from a read error, as a much more abundant clone is one base away. This chain joins TRBV5-5 and TRBJ2-3; 10 positions agree with TRBD2. Germline V gene lookup returns CDR1 SGHKS and CDR2 YYEKEE (reference sequence). The CDR3 is made up of 15 amino acids. Here the CDR3 DNA reads TGTGCCGGCAGCTCTAGCGGGAGCCTCACAGATACGCAGTATTTT. Its protein is CAGSSSGSLTDTQYF.

On this clonotype: A much more abundant neighbour one base away suggests this may be a read error. The chain is built from TRBV4-2 and TRBJ1-5; no clear D gene. Germline loops: CDR1 LGHNA, CDR2 YNFKEQ. CDR3 length equals 16 residues. This CDR3 is CARSQGLGGGNQPQHF. The CDR3 DNA follows: TGTGCCAGAAGCCAAGGATTAGGCGGAGGTAATCAGCCCCAGCATTTT.

This chain links TRBV21-1 with TRBJ1-3; TRBD1, the table's D call, lacks a check against the DNA. TRBV21-1 is annotated as a pseudogene. This CDR3 is built from 16 residues. The CDR3 region has the DNA TGTGCCAGCAGCAGCCGCGCAGGGGTCTGTGGAAACACCATATATTTT. Its protein product is CASSSRAGVCGNTIYF.

This clonotype has only a few counts. The V and J genes are TRBV4-1 and TRBJ2-5; 10 nucleotides agree with TRBD2. The J segment lost 5 bases and the V segment lost 0 bases, leaving 3 bases of the junction unmatched. This CDR3 comprises 15 residues. CDR1 and CDR2 (germline): MGHRA, YSYEKL. CDR3 bases: TGCGCCAGCAGCCAAGAAACTAGCGGGGCCGAGACCCAGTACTTC. Its protein is CASSQETSGAETQYF.

Regarding this clonotype: A much larger clone lies a single base off, so this may be a read error. V is TRBV13 and J is TRBJ2-2, with D perhaps matching TRBD2 (5 bases). The germline V gene has CDR1 PRHDT and CDR2 FYEKMQ (reference sequence). This CDR3 has 17 amino acids. The DNA for the CDR3 is TGTGCCAGCAGCCATCAGACTTCACCAAATGGCGCCGGGGAGCTGGTTTTT. It yields the protein CASSHQTSPNGAGELVF.

This rearrangement joins TRBV7-9 to TRBJ2-7; 10 bases are a match to TRBD2. V shed 4 bases and J 5 bases; nucleotides not matched to a gene: 2. The germline V gene has CDR1 SEHNR and CDR2 FQNEAQ (reference sequence). The CDR3 has 13 amino acids. The CDR3 sequence: CASSWGTSDEQYF. CDR3 in DNA: TGTGCCAGCAGCTGGGGGACTAGCGACGAGCAGTACTTC. Full variable domain (remainder filled in from reference TRBV7-9 and TRBJ2-7): DTGVSQNPRHKITKRGQNVTFRCDPISEHNRLYWYRQTLGQGPEFLTYFQNEAQLEKSRLLSDRFSAERPKGSFSTLEIQRTEQGDSAMYLCASSWGTSDEQYFGPGTRLTVT.

In this sample, this clonotype turned up a few times. The J gene is TRBJ2-7, the V gene TRBV2; D is unresolved. Germline CDR1 reads SNHLY; CDR2 reads FYNNEI. CDR3 length: 12 residues. V was pared by 6 bases and J by 4 bases, with 10 bases between. Here the CDR3 DNA reads TGTGCCAGCAGCAAACCGGATTACGAGCAGTACTTC. Protein: CASSKPDYEQYF. Drawing the rest from reference TRBV2 and TRBJ2-7, the complete variable domain is EPEVTQTPSHQVTQMGQEVILRCVPISNHLYFYWYRQILGQKVEFLVSFYNNEISEKSEIFDDQFSVERPDGSNFTLKIRSTKLEDSAMYFCASSKPDYEQYFGPGTRLTVT.

This clonotype occurred a few times. A clone one base away is much larger, so this may be a read error. The V call is TRBV28, the J call TRBJ1-3; perhaps TRBD1 as D (6 bases). The CDR3 is made up of 15 amino acids. The germline gives CDR1 MDHEN, CDR2 SYDVKM. CDR3 loop: CASSLNRVTGSTIYF. The CDR3 DNA follows: TGTGCCAGCAGTTTAAACAGGGTAACCGGAAGCACCATATATTTT.

The chain is built from TRBV19 and TRBJ2-1; perhaps TRBD2 as D (5 bases). The germline V gene encodes CDR1 LNHDA and CDR2 SQIVND (reference sequence). V dropped 5 bases and J dropped 10 bases, with 6 bases sitting between them. The CDR3 has 10 amino acids. CDR3 coding DNA: TGTGCCAGTAGTCGGGGAGAGCAGTTCTTC. Translating gives CASSRGEQFF.

CDR3 loop: CGIKGGETSYEQYF. CDR3 coding DNA: TGCGGCATCAAAGGGGGGGAAACGTCCTACGAGCAGTACTTC. The V gene is TRBV29-1, the J gene TRBJ2-7, with TRBD2 as a possible D gene (7 bases). Germline V lookup: CDR1 SQVTM, CDR2 ANQGSEA. CDR3 length: 14 residues.